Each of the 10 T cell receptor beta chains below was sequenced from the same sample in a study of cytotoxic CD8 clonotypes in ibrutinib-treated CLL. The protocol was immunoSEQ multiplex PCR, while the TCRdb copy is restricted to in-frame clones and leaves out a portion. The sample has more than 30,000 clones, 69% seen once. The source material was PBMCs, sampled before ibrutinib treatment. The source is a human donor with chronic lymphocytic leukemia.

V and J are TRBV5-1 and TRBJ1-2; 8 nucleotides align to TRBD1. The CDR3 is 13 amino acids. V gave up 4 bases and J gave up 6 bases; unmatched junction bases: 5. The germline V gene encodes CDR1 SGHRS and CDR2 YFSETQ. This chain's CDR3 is CASSPGQGHGYTF. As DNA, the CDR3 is TGCGCCAGCAGCCCCGGACAGGGCCATGGCTACACCTTC.

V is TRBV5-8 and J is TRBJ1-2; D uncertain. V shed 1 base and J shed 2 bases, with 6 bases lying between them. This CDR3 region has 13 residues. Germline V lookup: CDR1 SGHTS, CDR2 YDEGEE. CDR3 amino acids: CASSLKGNYGYTF. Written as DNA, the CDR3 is TGTGCCAGCAGCTTGAAAGGGAACTATGGCTACACCTTC. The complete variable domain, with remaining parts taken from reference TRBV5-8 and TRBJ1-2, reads EAGVTQSPTHLIKTRGQQATLRCSPISGHTSVYWYQQALGLGLQFLLWYDEGEERNRGNFPPRFSGRQFPNYSSELNVNALELEDSALYLCASSLKGNYGYTFGSGTRLTVV.

The CDR3 DNA follows: TGTGCCAGCTCACGAGGAGGGACCGGGGCCAACGTCCTGACTTTC. This encodes CASSRGGTGANVLTF. This sequence joins TRBV18 and TRBJ2-6; D might be TRBD2 (6 bases). CDR3 length: 15 amino acids. Between the trimmed V and J ends, which lost 4 bases and 4 bases, there was a span of 11 bases. CDR1 is KGHSH, CDR2 LQKENI, per germline.

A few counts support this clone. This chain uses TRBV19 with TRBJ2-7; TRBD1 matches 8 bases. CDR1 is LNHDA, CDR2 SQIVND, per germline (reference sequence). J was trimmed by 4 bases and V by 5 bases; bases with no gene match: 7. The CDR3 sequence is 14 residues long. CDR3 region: CASSLTGETYEQYF. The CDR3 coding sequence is TGTGCCAGTAGTTTGACAGGGGAAACGTACGAGCAGTACTTC. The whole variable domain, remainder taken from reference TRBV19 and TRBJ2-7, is DGGITQSPKYLFRKEGQNVTLSCEQNLNHDAMYWYRQDPGQGLRLIYYSQIVNDFQKGDIAEGYSVSREKKESFPLTVTSAQKNPTAFYLCASSLTGETYEQYFGPGTRLTVT.

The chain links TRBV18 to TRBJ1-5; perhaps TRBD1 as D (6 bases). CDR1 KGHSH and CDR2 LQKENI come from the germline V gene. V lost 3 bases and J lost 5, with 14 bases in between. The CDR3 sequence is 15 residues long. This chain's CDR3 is CASSPRGAGDQPQHF. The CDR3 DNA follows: TGTGCCAGCTCACCGCGGGGGGCGGGTGATCAGCCCCAGCATTTT.

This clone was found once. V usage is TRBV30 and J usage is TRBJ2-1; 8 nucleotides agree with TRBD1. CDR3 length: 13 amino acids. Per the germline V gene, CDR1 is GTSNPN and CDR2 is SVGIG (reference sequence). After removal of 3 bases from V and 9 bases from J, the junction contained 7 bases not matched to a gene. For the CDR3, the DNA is TGTGCCTGGAGCCGACAGGGGTACGGTGAGCAGTTCTTC. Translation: CAWSRQGYGEQFF.

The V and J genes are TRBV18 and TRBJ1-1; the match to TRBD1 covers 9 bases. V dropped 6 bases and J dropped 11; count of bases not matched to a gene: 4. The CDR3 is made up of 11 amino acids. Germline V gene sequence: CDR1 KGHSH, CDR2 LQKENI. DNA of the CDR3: TGTGCCAGCTCGCTTGGACAGGGGGCTTTCTTT. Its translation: CASSLGQGAFF.

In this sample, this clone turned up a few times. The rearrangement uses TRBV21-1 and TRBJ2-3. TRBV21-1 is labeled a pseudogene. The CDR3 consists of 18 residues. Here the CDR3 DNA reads TGTGCCAGCAGCAAATTGTTCGGGATGCGAGGGGGCACAGATACGCAGTATTTT. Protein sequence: CASSKLFGMRGGTDTQYF.

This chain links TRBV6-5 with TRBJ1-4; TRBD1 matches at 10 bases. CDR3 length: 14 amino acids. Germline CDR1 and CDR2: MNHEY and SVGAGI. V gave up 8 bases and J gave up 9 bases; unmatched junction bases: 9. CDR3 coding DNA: TGTGCCAGCCGCCCGGGACAGGGGAGGCAAAAACTGTTTTTT. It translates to CASRPGQGRQKLFF.

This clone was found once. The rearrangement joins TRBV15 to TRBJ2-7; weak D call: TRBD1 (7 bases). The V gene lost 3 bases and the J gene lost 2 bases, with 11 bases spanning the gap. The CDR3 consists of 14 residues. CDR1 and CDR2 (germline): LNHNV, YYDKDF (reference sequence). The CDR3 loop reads CATSSRGAAYEQYF. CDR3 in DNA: TGTGCCACCAGCAGCAGGGGGGCAGCCTACGAGCAGTACTTC.